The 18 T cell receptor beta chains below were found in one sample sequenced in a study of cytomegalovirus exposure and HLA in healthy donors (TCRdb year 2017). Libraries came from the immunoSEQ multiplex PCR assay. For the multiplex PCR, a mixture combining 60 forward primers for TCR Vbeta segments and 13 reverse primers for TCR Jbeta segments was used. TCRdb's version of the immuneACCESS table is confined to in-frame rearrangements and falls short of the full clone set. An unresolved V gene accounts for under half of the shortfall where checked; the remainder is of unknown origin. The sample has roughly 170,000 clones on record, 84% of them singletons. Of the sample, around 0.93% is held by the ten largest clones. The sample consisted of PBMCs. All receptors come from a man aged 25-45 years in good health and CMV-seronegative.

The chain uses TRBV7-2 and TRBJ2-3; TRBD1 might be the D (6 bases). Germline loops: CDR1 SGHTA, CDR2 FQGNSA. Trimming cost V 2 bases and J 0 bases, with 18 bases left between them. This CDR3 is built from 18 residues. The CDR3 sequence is CASSLRLQGRASTDTQYF. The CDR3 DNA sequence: TGTGCCAGCAGCTTACGCCTACAGGGTCGTGCTAGCACAGATACGCAGTATTTT.

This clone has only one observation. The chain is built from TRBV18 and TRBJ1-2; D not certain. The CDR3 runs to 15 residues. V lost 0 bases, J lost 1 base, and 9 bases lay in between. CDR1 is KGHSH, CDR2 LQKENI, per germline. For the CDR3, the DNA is TGTGCCAGCTCACCACCGAGCGGCAATAACTATGGCTACACCTTC. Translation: CASSPPSGNNYGYTF.

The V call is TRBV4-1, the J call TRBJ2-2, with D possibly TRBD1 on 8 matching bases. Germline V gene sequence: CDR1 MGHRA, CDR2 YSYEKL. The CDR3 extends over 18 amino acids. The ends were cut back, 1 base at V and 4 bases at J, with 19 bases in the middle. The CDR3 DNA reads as TGCGCCAGCAGCCAAGGCGGGGGCAGGGGGCGATCCACCGGGGAGCTGTTTTTT. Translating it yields CASSQGGGRGRSTGELFF.

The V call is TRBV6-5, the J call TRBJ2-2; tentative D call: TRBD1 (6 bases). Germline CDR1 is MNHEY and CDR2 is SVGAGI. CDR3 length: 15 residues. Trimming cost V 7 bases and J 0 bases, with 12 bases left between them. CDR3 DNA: TGTGCCAGCACCAGGGGCCCCTCGAACACCGGGGAGCTGTTTTTT. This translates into CASTRGPSNTGELFF.

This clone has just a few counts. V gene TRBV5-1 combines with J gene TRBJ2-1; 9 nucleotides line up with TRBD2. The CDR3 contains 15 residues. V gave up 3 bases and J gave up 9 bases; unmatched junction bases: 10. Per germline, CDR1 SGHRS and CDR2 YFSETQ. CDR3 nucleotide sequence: TGCGCCAGCAGCTCATCTAGCGGGGCCTCCACTGAGCAGTTCTTC. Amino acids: CASSSSSGASTEQFF.

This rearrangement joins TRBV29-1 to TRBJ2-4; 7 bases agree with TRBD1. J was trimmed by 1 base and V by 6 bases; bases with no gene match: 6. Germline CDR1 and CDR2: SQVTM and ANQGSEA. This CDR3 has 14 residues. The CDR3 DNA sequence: TGCAGCGTGACGACAGGGTGGGCCAAAAACATTCAGTACTTC. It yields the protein CSVTTGWAKNIQYF. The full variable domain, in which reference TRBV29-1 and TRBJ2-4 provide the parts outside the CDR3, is SAVISQKPSRDICQRGTSLTIQCQVDSQVTMMFWYRQQPGQSLTLIATANQGSEATYESGFVIDKFPISRPNLTFSTLTVSNMSPEDSSIYLCSVTTGWAKNIQYFGAGTRLSVL.

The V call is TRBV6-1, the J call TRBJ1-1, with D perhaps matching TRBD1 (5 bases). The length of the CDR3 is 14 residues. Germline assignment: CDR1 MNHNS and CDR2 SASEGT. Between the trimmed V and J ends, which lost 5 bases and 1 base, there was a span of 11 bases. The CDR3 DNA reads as TGTGCCAGCAGTCCCCGCAGGGCGAACACTGAAGCTTTCTTT. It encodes CASSPRRANTEAFF.

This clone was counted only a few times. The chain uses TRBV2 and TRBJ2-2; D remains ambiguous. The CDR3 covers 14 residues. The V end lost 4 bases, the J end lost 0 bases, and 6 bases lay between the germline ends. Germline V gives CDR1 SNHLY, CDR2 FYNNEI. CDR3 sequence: CASSVSANTGELFF. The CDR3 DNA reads TGTGCCAGCAGTGTTTCCGCGAACACCGGGGAGCTGTTTTTT.

The CDR3 loop reads CASRQGGLDIQYF. The DNA for the CDR3 is TGCGCCAGCAGACAGGGGGGCCTCGACATTCAGTACTTC. The rearrangement uses TRBV5-1 and TRBJ2-4, with TRBD1 matching over 8 bases. The CDR3 sequence is 13 residues long. The ends lost 5 bases at V and 8 bases at J; junction bases unmatched: 6. CDR1 and CDR2 from the germline V gene are SGHRS and YFSETQ.

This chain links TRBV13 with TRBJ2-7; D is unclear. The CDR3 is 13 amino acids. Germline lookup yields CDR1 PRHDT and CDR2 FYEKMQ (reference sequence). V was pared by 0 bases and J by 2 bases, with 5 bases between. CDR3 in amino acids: CASSLGTAYEQYF. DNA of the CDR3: TGTGCCAGCAGCTTAGGAACGGCCTACGAGCAGTACTTC. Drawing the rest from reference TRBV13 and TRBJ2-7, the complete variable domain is AAGVIQSPRHLIKEKRETATLKCYPIPRHDTVYWYQQGPGQDPQFLISFYEKMQSDKGSIPDRFSAQQFSDYHSELNMSSLELGDSALYFCASSLGTAYEQYFGPGTRLTVT.

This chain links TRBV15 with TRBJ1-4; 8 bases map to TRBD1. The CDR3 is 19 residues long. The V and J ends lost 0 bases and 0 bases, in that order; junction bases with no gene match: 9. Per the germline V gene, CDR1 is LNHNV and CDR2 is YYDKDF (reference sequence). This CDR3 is CATSRERSRTGSTNEKLFF. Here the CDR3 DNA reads TGTGCCACCAGCAGAGAAAGATCTCGGACAGGGTCAACTAATGAAAAACTGTTTTTT.

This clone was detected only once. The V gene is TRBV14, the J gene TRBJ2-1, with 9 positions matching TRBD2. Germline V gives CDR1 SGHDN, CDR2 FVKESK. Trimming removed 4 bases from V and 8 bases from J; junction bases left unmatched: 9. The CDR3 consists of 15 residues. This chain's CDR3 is CASSPIAGVPDEQFF. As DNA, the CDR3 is TGTGCCAGCAGCCCTATAGCGGGAGTTCCCGATGAGCAGTTCTTC.

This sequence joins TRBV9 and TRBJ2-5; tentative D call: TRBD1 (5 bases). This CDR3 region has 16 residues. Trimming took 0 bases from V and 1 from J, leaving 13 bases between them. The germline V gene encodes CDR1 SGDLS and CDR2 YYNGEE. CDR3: CASSVGASGFQETQYF. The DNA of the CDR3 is TGTGCCAGCAGCGTAGGAGCGTCAGGGTTCCAAGAGACCCAGTACTTC.

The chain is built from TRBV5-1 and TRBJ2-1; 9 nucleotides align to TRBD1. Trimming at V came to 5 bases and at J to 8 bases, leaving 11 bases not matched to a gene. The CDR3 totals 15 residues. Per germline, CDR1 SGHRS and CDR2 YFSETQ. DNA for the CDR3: TGCGCCAGCAGTTTCGCCGGGACAGGGAGGGATGAGCAGTTCTTC. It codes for CASSFAGTGRDEQFF.

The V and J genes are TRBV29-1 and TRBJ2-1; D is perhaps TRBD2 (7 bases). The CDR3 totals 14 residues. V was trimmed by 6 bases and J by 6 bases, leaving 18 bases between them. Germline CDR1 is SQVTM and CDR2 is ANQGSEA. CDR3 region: CSVHRGARPNEQFF. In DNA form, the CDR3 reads TGCAGCGTCCATCGGGGGGCAAGACCCAATGAGCAGTTCTTC.

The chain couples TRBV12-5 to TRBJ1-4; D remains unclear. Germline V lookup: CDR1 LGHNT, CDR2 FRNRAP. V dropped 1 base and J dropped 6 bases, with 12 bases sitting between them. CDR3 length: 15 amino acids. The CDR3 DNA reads TGTGCTAGTGGTTTGGGGAGGGCTAGGGATGAAAAACTGTTTTTT. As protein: CASGLGRARDEKLFF.

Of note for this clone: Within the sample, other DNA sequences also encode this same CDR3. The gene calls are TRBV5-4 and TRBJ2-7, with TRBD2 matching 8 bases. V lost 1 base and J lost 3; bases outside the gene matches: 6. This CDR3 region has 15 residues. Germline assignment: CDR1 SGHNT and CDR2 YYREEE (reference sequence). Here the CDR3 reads CASSLRVAGFYEQYF. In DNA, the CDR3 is TGTGCCAGCAGCTTGCGTGTAGCGGGGTTCTACGAGCAGTACTTC.

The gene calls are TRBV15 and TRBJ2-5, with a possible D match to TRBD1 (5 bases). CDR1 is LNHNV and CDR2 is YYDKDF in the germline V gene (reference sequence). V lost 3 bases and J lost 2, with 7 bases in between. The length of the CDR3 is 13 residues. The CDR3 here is CATSRTVQETQYF. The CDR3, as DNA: TGTGCCACCAGCAGGACAGTTCAAGAGACCCAGTACTTC.